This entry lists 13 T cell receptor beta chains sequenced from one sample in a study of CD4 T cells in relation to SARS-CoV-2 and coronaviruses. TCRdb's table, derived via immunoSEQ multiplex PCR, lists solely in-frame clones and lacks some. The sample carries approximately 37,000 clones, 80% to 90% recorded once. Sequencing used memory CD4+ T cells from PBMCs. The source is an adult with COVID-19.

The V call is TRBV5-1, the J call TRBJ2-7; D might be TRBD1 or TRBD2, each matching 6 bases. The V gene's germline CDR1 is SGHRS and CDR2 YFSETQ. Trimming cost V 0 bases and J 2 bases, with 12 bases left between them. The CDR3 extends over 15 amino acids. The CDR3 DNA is TGCGCCAGCAGCTTGGTTCTAGGGGGGACCTACGAGCAGTACTTC. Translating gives CASSLVLGGTYEQYF. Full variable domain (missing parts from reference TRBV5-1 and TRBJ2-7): KAGVTQTPRYLIKTRGQQVTLSCSPISGHRSVSWYQQTPGQGLQFLFEYFSETQRNKGNFPGRFSGRQFSNSRSEMNVSTLELGDSALYLCASSLVLGGTYEQYFGPGTRLTVT.

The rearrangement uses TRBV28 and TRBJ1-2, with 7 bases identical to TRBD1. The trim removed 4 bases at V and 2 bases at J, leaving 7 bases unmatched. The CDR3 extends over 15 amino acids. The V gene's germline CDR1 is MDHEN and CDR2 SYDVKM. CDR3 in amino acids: CASSSQGQWNYGYTF. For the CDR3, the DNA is TGTGCCAGCAGTTCTCAGGGACAGTGGAACTATGGCTACACCTTC.

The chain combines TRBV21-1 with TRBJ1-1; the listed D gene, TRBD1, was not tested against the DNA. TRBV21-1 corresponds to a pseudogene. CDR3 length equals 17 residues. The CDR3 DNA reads TGTGCCAGCAGCGGACGGACAGGGTTGGACATGAACACTGAAGCTTTCTTT. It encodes CASSGRTGLDMNTEAFF.

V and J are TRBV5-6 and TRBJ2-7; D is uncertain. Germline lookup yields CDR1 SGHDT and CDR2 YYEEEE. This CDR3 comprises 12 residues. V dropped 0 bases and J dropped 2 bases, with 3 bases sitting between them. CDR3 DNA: TGTGCCAGCAGCTTGGCCACCTACGAGCAGTACTTC. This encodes CASSLATYEQYF.

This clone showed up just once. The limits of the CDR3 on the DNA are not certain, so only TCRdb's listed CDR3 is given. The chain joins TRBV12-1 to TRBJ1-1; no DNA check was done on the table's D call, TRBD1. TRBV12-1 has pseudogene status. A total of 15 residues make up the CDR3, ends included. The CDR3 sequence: CASSFFDPVGAGAFF.

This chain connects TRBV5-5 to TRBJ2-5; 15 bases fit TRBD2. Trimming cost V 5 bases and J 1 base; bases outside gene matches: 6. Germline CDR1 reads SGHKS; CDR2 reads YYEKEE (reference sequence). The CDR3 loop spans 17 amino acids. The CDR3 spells CASRLRGLAGGQETQYF. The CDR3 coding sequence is TGTGCCAGCAGGTTACGGGGACTAGCGGGAGGCCAAGAGACCCAGTACTTC.

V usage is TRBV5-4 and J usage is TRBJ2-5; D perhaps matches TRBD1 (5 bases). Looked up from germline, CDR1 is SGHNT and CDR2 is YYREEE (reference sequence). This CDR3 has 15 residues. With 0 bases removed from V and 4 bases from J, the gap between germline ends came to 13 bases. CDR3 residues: CASSLAGRAGETQYF. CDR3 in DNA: TGTGCCAGCAGCTTGGCCGGCAGGGCAGGAGAGACCCAGTACTTC.

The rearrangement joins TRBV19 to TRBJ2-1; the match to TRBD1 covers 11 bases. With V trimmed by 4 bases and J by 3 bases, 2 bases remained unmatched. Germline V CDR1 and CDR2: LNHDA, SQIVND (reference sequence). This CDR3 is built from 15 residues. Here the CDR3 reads CASSRDRGNYNEQFF. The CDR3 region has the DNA TGTGCCAGTAGTAGGGACAGGGGGAACTACAATGAGCAGTTCTTC. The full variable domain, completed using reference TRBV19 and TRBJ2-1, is DGGITQSPKYLFRKEGQNVTLSCEQNLNHDAMYWYRQDPGQGLRLIYYSQIVNDFQKGDIAEGYSVSREKKESFPLTVTSAQKNPTAFYLCASSRDRGNYNEQFFGPGTRLTVL.

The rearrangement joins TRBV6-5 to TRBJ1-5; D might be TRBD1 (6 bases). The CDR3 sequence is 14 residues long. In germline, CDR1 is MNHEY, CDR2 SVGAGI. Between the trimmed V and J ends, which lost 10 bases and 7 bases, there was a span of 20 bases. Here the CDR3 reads CATNGWGAGQPQHF. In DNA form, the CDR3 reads TGTGCCACCAACGGTTGGGGGGCAGGACAGCCCCAGCATTTT.

CDR3 amino acids: CASTPLDRRDTQYF. The CDR3 nucleotides read TGCGCCAGCACCCCCCTGGACAGGAGAGATACGCAGTATTTT. The chain couples TRBV5-1 to TRBJ2-3; 7 bases map to TRBD1. V shed 6 bases and J 5 bases; nucleotides not matched to a gene: 9. This CDR3 contains 14 residues. Germline assignment: CDR1 SGHRS and CDR2 YFSETQ.

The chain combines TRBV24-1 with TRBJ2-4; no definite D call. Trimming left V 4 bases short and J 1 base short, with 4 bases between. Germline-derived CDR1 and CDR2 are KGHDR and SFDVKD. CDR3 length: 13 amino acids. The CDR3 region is CATSEGAKNIQYF. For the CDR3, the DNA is TGTGCCACCAGTGAAGGGGCCAAAAACATTCAGTACTTC.

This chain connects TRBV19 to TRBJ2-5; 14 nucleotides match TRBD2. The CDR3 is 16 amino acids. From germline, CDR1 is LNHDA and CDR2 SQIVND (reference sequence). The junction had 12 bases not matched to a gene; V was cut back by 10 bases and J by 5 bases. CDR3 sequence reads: CATAEWTSGRRETQYF. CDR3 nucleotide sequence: TGTGCCACCGCAGAGTGGACTAGCGGGAGGAGGGAGACCCAGTACTTC.

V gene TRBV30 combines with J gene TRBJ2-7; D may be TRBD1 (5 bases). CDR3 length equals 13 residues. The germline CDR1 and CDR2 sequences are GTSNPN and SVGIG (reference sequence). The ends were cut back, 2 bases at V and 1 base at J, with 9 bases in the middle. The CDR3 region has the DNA TGTGCCTGGAGTAGAGACAGTTCCTACGAGCAGTACTTC. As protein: CAWSRDSSYEQYF.